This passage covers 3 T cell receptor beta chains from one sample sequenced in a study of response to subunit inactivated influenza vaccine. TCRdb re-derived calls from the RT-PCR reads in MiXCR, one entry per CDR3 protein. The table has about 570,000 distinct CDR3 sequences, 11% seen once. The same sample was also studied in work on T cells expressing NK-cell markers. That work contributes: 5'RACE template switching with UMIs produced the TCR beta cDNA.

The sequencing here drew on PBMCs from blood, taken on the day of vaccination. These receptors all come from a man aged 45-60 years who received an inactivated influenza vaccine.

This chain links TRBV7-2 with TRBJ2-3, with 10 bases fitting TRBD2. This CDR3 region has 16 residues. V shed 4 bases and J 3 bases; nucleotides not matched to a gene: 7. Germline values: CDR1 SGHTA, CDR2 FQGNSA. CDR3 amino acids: CASSWGAGLATDTQYF. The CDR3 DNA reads TGTGCCAGCAGCTGGGGTGCGGGACTAGCGACAGATACGCAGTATTTT.

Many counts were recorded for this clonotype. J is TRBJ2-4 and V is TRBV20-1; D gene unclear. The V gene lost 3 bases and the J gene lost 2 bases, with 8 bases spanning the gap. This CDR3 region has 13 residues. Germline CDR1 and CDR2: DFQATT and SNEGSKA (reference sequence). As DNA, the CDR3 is TGCAGTGCTAGTGACCAGACCAAAAACATTCAGTACTTC. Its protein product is CSASDQTKNIQYF.

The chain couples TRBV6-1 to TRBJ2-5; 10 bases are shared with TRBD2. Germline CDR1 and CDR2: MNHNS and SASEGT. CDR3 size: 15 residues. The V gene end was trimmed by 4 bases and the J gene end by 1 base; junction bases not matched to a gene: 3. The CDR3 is CASSAGLAAQETQYF. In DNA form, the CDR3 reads TGTGCCAGCAGTGCCGGACTAGCGGCCCAAGAGACCCAGTACTTC.